Reported below is one TCR beta chain. As handled by the study authors: The assay estimated nucleated cells by amplifying reference gene primers. Sequencing used immunoSEQ multiplex PCR; TCRdb keeps in-frame clones, though not all of them. V, J and clone size derive from that table, while D and trimming were established from the DNA sequence. The sample has 100,000 to 150,000 clones, roughly three quarters seen once. The data belong to a study of blood T cell repertoires in COVID-19. Study context: The origin of the acute and convalescent COVID-19 samples was the United States, Italy and Spain. The cDNA or gDNA used as material had been derived from T cells, B-cell-depleted T cells, or PBMCs.

The sequencing input was peripheral blood. This clonotype was sampled from a human donor in a cohort sampled during active COVID-19.

CDR3 DNA: TGCGCCAGTCGGGGGAGGGGCTACAATGAGCAGTTCTTC. Residues: CASRGRGYNEQFF. The rearrangement uses TRBV5-1 and TRBJ2-1; 7 bases are shared with TRBD2. Germline V gives CDR1 SGHRS, CDR2 YFSETQ. The CDR3 is 13 amino acids. With V trimmed by 8 bases and J by 3 bases, 5 bases remained unmatched. The whole variable domain, remainder taken from reference TRBV5-1 and TRBJ2-1, is KAGVTQTPRYLIKTRGQQVTLSCSPISGHRSVSWYQQTPGQGLQFLFEYFSETQRNKGNFPGRFSGRQFSNSRSEMNVSTLELGDSALYLCASRGRGYNEQFFGPGTRLTVL.